Described below is a single T cell receptor beta chain sequence and its context. Its antigen is unknown. These data originate in a study of post-analysis software for immune sequencing data. Whole-study findings and limits: Among a few TRBV segments more frequent in patients than controls were TRBV5-6, TRBV5-1 and TRBV20-1. Normalized Chao1 diversity in multiple sclerosis patients fell significantly below that of controls.

CDR1 is SQVTM, CDR2 ANQGSEA, per germline. The CDR3 has 15 amino acids. The germline V and J ends were trimmed by 2 bases and 3 bases, with 13 bases remaining between them. Unique molecular identifiers were present in the TCR beta cDNA libraries. TCRdb called the PCR reads again in MiXCR, with one record for every CDR3 protein. This sample carries 380,000 or so distinct CDR3 sequences, less than 40% of them seen once, and the ten largest clones take around 15%. The sequence was collected from a girl under 18 with multiple sclerosis. The chain combines TRBV29-1 with TRBJ2-2, with D perhaps matching TRBD1 (5 bases). Material: blood. The CDR3 nucleotides read TGCAGCGTTGAAACGGACAACCCGTACACCGGGGAGCTGTTTTTT. Protein product: CSVETDNPYTGELFF.